Sequencing of this T cell receptor (beta chain) was carried out in a study of radiation and T cells in renal cell carcinoma. General observations from the study: Top tumor clonotypes rose in blood 2 weeks post-radiation, then contracted. Baseline intratumoral clonotype presence is unknown without pretreatment biopsies.

With regard to this clone: No antigen is known for it.

Only in-frame clones appear in the TCRdb table, and some are missing; sequencing was by immunoSEQ multiplex PCR. This table holds tens of thousands of clones, 85% found once. Noted time point: blood 4 weeks post-SBRT, at nephrectomy. Treatment of the sample: 15 Gy SBRT to primary tumor, nephrectomy 4 weeks later. V was clipped by 7 bases and J by 5 bases, with 6 bases between them. CDR3 size: 10 residues. The clonotype comes from a man aged 50 to 59 with renal cell carcinoma. This material consisted of blood, taken from a patient whose treatment included radiotherapy and nephrectomy. The chain uses TRBV23-1 and TRBJ2-7; D is unclear. TRBV23-1 is classed as an ORF, of uncertain function. The CDR3 nucleotides read TGCGCCAGCAAGCACAACGAGCAGTACTTC. It codes for CASKHNEQYF.